The rows below give T cell receptor beta chains drawn from one sample of a study of blood T cell repertoires in COVID-19. Method: immunoSEQ multiplex PCR; TCRdb's copy keeps in-frame clones and lacks some. This table has about 140,000 clones, 79% appearing once. The sample was peripheral blood. Receptor source: a man aged 55 to 70 with acute or convalescent COVID-19. CDR3s include the opening cysteine and the closing phenylalanine or tryptophan. Each record gives: J gene, D gene, clone size, V gene, CDR3 DNA, CDR3 protein. The D gene is left open where the match is weak. Only some rows state a clone size, as once, few, many or a class for expanded clones.

TRBJ2-1,NA,NA,TRBV2,TGTGCCAGCAGTCTCACAGGAATATATGAGCAGTTCTTC,CASSLTGIYEQFF
TRBJ2-7,NA,NA,TRBV6-6,TGTGCCAGCAGCGCAGACTACGAGCAGTACTTC,CASSADYEQYF
TRBJ1-2,NA,NA,TRBV2,TGTGCCAGCAGTGTGGACACCTATGGCTACACCTTC,CASSVDTYGYTF
TRBJ2-5,NA,NA,TRBV7-7,TGTGCTAGCAGCCCTCCCGAGGCAGAGACCCAGTACTTC,CASSPPEAETQYF
TRBJ2-1,TRBD2,NA,TRBV2,TGTGCCAGCAGGGGACTAGCGGGGCCCGCCTACAATGAGCAGTTCTTC,CASRGLAGPAYNEQFF
TRBJ1-3,NA,NA,TRBV7-9,TGTGCCAGCAGCCCCCGCGGCAACTCTGGAAACACCATATATTTT,CASSPRGNSGNTIYF
TRBJ1-2,TRBD1,NA,TRBV13,TGTGCCAGCAGCGGTTTGGGGACAGGGGGCCACTATGGCTACACCTTC,CASSGLGTGGHYGYTF
TRBJ2-1,TRBD2,NA,TRBV18,TGTGCCAGCTCACCCGGGACTAGCGGGAGCAGTGAGCAGTTCTTC,CASSPGTSGSSEQFF
TRBJ1-1,NA,NA,TRBV15,TGTGCCACCAGCAGAGCCATCCAGGGAGGAGATAGATGGAACACTGAAGCTTTCTTT,CATSRAIQGGDRWNTEAFF
TRBJ2-3,NA,NA,TRBV11-1,TGTGCCAGCAGCTTCCAGCGGCTTCTGGCAGATACGCAGTATTTT,CASSFQRLLADTQYF
TRBJ2-1,TRBD2,many,TRBV20-1,TGCAGTGCTAGTTCGGCTAGCGGGTTGGGGAATGAGCAGTTCTTC,CSASSASGLGNEQFF
TRBJ2-3,NA,NA,TRBV7-9,TGTGCCAGCAGCTCCAAGGGGCCCGATACGCAGTATTTT,CASSSKGPDTQYF
TRBJ1-5,NA,NA,TRBV27,TGTGCCAGCAGTTTAGGGGGGGGCGGTCAGCCCCAGCATTTT,CASSLGGGGQPQHF
TRBJ1-1,NA,NA,TRBV5-1,TGCGCCAGCAGCTTGGTAGGGGGGGTAGGCACTGAAGCTTTCTTT,CASSLVGGVGTEAFF
TRBJ2-5,NA,NA,TRBV30,TGTGCCTGGAGTCCGCGACTGAGACAAGAGACCCAGTACTTC,CAWSPRLRQETQYF
TRBJ2-3,TRBD1,NA,TRBV24-1,TGTGCCACCAGTGATTCACCGGGACAGGGGCCAGATACGCAGTATTTT,CATSDSPGQGPDTQYF
TRBJ1-1,TRBD1,NA,TRBV19,TGTGCCAGTAGCGACAGGGCGAACACTGAAGCTTTCTTT,CASSDRANTEAFF
TRBJ1-2,NA,NA,TRBV18,TGTGCCAGCTCACCGGAGGAGAACTATGGCTACACCTTC,CASSPEENYGYTF
TRBJ1-1,NA,NA,TRBV3-1/TRBV3-2,TGTGCCAGCAGCCAAGGCGCGGGAAGAAACACTGAAGCTTTCTTT,CASSQGAGRNTEAFF
TRBJ2-5,TRBD2,NA,TRBV7-6,TGTGCCAGCAGCCCGGGACTAGCGGGAGGGCCTCTGGGCGGAGAGACCCAGTACTTC,CASSPGLAGGPLGGETQYF
TRBJ2-1,TRBD1,NA,TRBV19,TGTGCCAGTAAATCGGACAGGGGGAGAAATGAGCAGTTCTTC,CASKSDRGRNEQFF
TRBJ1-5,NA,once,TRBV6-5,TGTGCCAGCACCGGACAGTGGGGTCAGCCCCAGCATTTT,CASTGQWGQPQHF
TRBJ2-5,NA,NA,TRBV5-4,TGTGCCAGCAGCTCCCCTGGTGAGGGTCCGGGAGAGACCCAGTACTTC,CASSSPGEGPGETQYF
TRBJ1-6,TRBD1,NA,TRBV10-3,TGTGCCTCCAAATCCGGGACAGATAATTCACCCCTCCACTTT,CASKSGTDNSPLHF
TRBJ2-7,NA,NA,TRBV6-5,TGTGCCAGCACCTCAGGGGGGCAGGGAAGTTTGGAGCAGTACTTC,CASTSGGQGSLEQYF
TRBJ1-4,NA,NA,TRBV9,TGTGCCAGCAGTCTGGGGGGTGTAGCAACTAATGAAAAACTGTTTTTT,CASSLGGVATNEKLFF
TRBJ2-3,TRBD2,NA,TRBV30,TGTGCCTGGAGTGTAATAGGCGGGAGGGCCGTTGTTGATACGCAGTATTTT,CAWSVIGGRAVVDTQYF
TRBJ2-7,TRBD2,NA,TRBV7-3,TGTGCCAGCAGCTTAAACGGACTAGCGGGACGATACGAGCAGTACTTC,CASSLNGLAGRYEQYF
TRBJ2-7,NA,NA,TRBV7-3,TGTGCCAGCAGCTTAGAAGGACAGTTGTTCTCCTACGAGCAGTACTTC,CASSLEGQLFSYEQYF
TRBJ2-3,NA,NA,TRBV19,TGTGCCAGTAGTATAGGACACGCAGATACGCAGTATTTT,CASSIGHADTQYF
TRBJ1-6,TRBD1,NA,TRBV4-2,TGTGCCAGCAGCCAACCAGGGACAGTGAATTCACCCCTCCACTTT,CASSQPGTVNSPLHF
TRBJ2-1,TRBD2,NA,TRBV28,TGTGCCAGCAGTCTCGGACTAGCGGGAGCTGGGGACAATGAGCAGTTCTTC,CASSLGLAGAGDNEQFF
TRBJ1-2,NA,many,TRBV5-4,TGTGCCAGCAGCTTAGGAGCGTCGTATGGCTACACCTTC,CASSLGASYGYTF
TRBJ2-2,TRBD2,NA,TRBV5-1,TGCGCCAGCAGCTCTAGCGGGAGGGAAGCCGGGGAGCTGTTTTTT,CASSSSGREAGELFF